One TCR beta chain is described in this entry. The data derive from a study of cytomegalovirus exposure and HLA in healthy donors. The primer mix had 60 Vbeta and 13 Jbeta primers. TCRdb keeps only in-frame clones here, not all; method: immunoSEQ multiplex PCR. Of about 96,000 clones listed, about four fifths are singletons. CDR3 length: 14 amino acids. Germline values: CDR1 SNHLY, CDR2 FYNNEI. The V and J ends lost 9 bases and 4 bases, in that order; junction bases with no gene match: 8. The V gene is TRBV2, the J gene TRBJ2-2; 7 bases map to TRBD2. The clonotype was recovered from a woman in her 70s in good health and CMV-seropositive. The specimen was PBMCs. The CDR3 DNA follows: TGTGCCAGTATGAGCGGGGACCTCACCGGGGAGCTGTTTTTT. Translation: CASMSGDLTGELFF.